This T cell receptor (beta chain) was captured in a study of blood T cell repertoires in COVID-19. Across the whole study: COVID-19 samples collected from the United States, Italy and Spain covered acute and convalescent phases.

CDR3 length: 14 residues. Trimming removed 0 bases at V and 5 bases at J, with 10 bases between. The germline gives CDR1 GTSNPN, CDR2 SVGIG (reference sequence). Produced via immunoSEQ multiplex PCR; TCRdb's table is partial and in-frame only. The repertoire has around 200,000 clones, 80% to 90% of them found once; the top ten carry roughly 0.7%. The genes are TRBV30 and TRBJ1-4; D gene uncertain. Material for sequencing was peripheral blood. The receptor was isolated from a man aged 35 to 55 with acute or convalescent COVID-19. The CDR3 sequence: CAWSVKGGNEKLFF. The CDR3 nucleotides read TGTGCCTGGAGTGTAAAGGGAGGGAATGAAAAACTGTTTTTT.